This T cell receptor beta chain was identified in a study of Ad26.COV2.S vaccination and SARS-CoV-2 variants. Study-level background: The donor was enrolled in the Ad26.COV2.S arm of the COV1001 trial.

Germline assignment: CDR1 LGHNA and CDR2 YSLEER. V was pared by 2 bases and J by 0 bases, with 5 bases between. The CDR3 is made up of 13 amino acids. Treatment described: approximately 18 received Ad26.COV2.S at low or high dose, single or two shots; 5 received placebo; per-sample allocation not given. The study sampled participants on day 63 after the first vaccine or placebo injection. An Ad26 vector expressing Wuhan-strain SARS-CoV-2 spike constituted the vaccine. TCRdb keeps only in-frame clones here, not all; method: immunoSEQ multiplex PCR. The repertoire holds around 450,000 clones, roughly 87% seen once, with approximately 1.7% in the top ten.

Material: peripheral blood, obtained in a trial of Ad26.COV2.S vaccine versus placebo. The V gene is TRBV4-3, the J gene TRBJ2-7; D is uncertain. This TCR was sampled from a person aged 18 to 65 who received the Ad26.COV2.S COVID-19 vaccine or a placebo. The CDR3 sequence is CASSQHRSYEQYF. The CDR3 DNA follows: TGCGCCAGCAGCCAACACCGCTCCTACGAGCAGTACTTC.